Following are 5 T cell receptor beta chains from one sample sequenced in a study of cytomegalovirus exposure and HLA in healthy donors. Researchers ran the PCR with 60 Vbeta and 13 Jbeta primers. The data were produced by immunoSEQ multiplex PCR, yet TCRdb's version contains in-frame clones alone and is incomplete. The data contain more than 150,000 clones, roughly 79% of them singletons. The sequencing sample was made of PBMCs. The receptors here all came from a woman aged 50 to 65 in good health and CMV-seropositive.

In regard to this clone: This sample includes further DNA sequences coding for the same CDR3. The gene calls are TRBV7-3 and TRBJ1-1; D is perhaps TRBD1 (5 bases). The V end was cut by 3 bases, the J end by 1 base, with 6 bases between. The CDR3 runs to 13 residues. CDR1 is SGHTA, CDR2 FQGTGA, per germline. Written as DNA, the CDR3 is TGTGCCAGCAGCTTGGGGCAGAACACTGAAGCTTTCTTT. It is translated as CASSLGQNTEAFF. The full variable domain, with the rest looked up from reference TRBV7-3 and TRBJ1-1, is GAGVSQTPSNKVTEKGKYVELRCDPISGHTALYWYRQSLGQGPEFLIYFQGTGAADDSGLPNDRFFAVRPEGSVSTLKIQRTERGDSAVYLCASSLGQNTEAFFGQGTRLTVV.

The CDR3 DNA follows: TGTGCCAGCAGCGCCGGGACAGGCACCTACGAGCAGTACTTC. It yields the protein CASSAGTGTYEQYF. J is TRBJ2-7 and V is TRBV5-6, with TRBD1 matching over 8 bases. The germline V gene encodes CDR1 SGHDT and CDR2 YYEEEE. CDR3 length: 14 amino acids. The junction had 5 bases not matched to a gene; V was cut back by 4 bases and J by 2 bases.

The CDR3 loop is CAWSVRAYQETQYF. The CDR3 DNA sequence: TGTGCCTGGAGTGTACGCGCGTACCAAGAGACCCAGTACTTC. V usage is TRBV30 and J usage is TRBJ2-5; D remains ambiguous. The germline V gene encodes CDR1 GTSNPN and CDR2 SVGIG (reference sequence). The ends were cut back, 0 bases at V and 0 bases at J, with 8 bases in the middle. There are 14 residues in the CDR3.

The gene calls are TRBV28 and TRBJ1-5; 7 bases match TRBD1. Per germline, CDR1 MDHEN and CDR2 SYDVKM. The CDR3 contains 13 residues. V was clipped by 8 bases and J by 3 bases; unmatched bases: 4. The DNA for the CDR3 is TGTGCCAGCCGGGGACAGATCAATCAGCCCCAGCATTTT. This gives the protein CASRGQINQPQHF.

The chain is built from TRBV2 and TRBJ1-1; D not certain. This CDR3 region has 13 residues. Germline V gene data show CDR1 as SNHLY and CDR2 as FYNNEI. V was shortened by 5 bases and J by 1 base, with 8 bases between the two germline ends. In nucleotides, the CDR3 is TGTGCCAGCAGTTCCGGTCGGAACACTGAAGCTTTCTTT. Protein sequence: CASSSGRNTEAFF. Complete variable domain (other parts from reference TRBV2 and TRBJ1-1): EPEVTQTPSHQVTQMGQEVILRCVPISNHLYFYWYRQILGQKVEFLVSFYNNEISEKSEIFDDQFSVERPDGSNFTLKIRSTKLEDSAMYFCASSSGRNTEAFFGQGTRLTVV.